What follows are 6 T cell receptor beta chains derived from one specimen sequenced in a study of monozygotic twins with inflammatory bowel disease. TCRdb derives one entry per CDR3 protein from the 5' RACE reads, leaving out DNA. Recorded for this sample: approximately 210,000 distinct CDR3 sequences. Material: blood. The receptors shown here come from a human donor with ulcerative colitis or Crohn's disease, or a healthy co-twin of an affected twin (not recorded which).

CDR3: CASRPDRNYGYTF. This chain joins TRBV12-3 or TRBV12-4 and TRBJ1-2; TCRdb proposes TRBD1, but this gene call is untestable without DNA. This CDR3 has 13 residues.

The V gene is TRBV9, the J gene TRBJ2-1; TCRdb outputs TRBD2, but without DNA this stays unchecked. This CDR3 has 13 amino acids. Germline V CDR1 and CDR2: SGDLS, YYNGEE. This chain's CDR3 is CASSVGTYNEQFF.

The chain recombines TRBV12-3 or TRBV12-4 with TRBJ2-5; the TCRdb call, TRBD1, lacks DNA for checking. This CDR3 is built from 15 residues. The CDR3 loop reads CASTLLWGAGETQYF.

The chain links TRBV14 to TRBJ2-3; the D call of TRBD2 rests on TCRdb alone, since no DNA is present to check it. Germline CDR1 SGHDN, CDR2 FVKESK. The CDR3 consists of 16 residues. Here the CDR3 reads CASSQDRLWGTDTQYF.

The gene calls are TRBV3-1 and TRBJ2-7; absent DNA, TCRdb's TRBD1 call cannot be checked. There are 16 residues in the CDR3. Germline CDR1 reads LGHDT; CDR2 reads YNNKEL (reference sequence). The CDR3: CASSQVATPIPHEQYF.

The rearrangement uses TRBV20-1 and TRBJ2-1; TCRdb designates TRBD2, a call that cannot be tested without DNA. Germline assignment: CDR1 DFQATT and CDR2 SNEGSKA (reference sequence). The CDR3 contains 15 residues. CDR3 protein: CSARERRAGYNEQFF.